Listed below are T cell receptor beta chains from one sample, sequenced in a study of CD8+CD57+ T cells in acquired aplastic anemia. TCRdb fed the reads into MiXCR, producing one record per CDR3 protein. The sample carries about 160,000 distinct CDR3 sequences, less than 60% recorded once. Sequences were obtained from sorted CD4+, CD8+, or CD8+CD57+ T cells (not recorded which) from PBMCs. All receptors derive from a human donor with aplastic anemia. Both conserved end residues are part of each CDR3. A D gene is named only where the DNA matches it firmly. The listing skips clone size in some rows; elsewhere it reads once, few, many or a size class.

>TRBV29-1|once|TRBJ2-1|TRBD2
CSVEDHDGTSVNNEQFF
TGCAGCGTTGAAGATCACGACGGGACTAGCGTTAACAATGAGCAGTTCTTC
>TRBV10-3|.|TRBJ1-5|TRBD1
CAISESEGAGQPQHF
TGTGCCATCAGTGAGTCTGAGGGGGCGGGTCAGCCCCAGCATTTT
>TRBV6-2/TRBV6-3|.|TRBJ2-3|TRBD2
CASSTPGGYVDTQYF
TGTGCCAGCAGTACCCCGGGGGGATATGTAGATACGCAGTATTTT
>TRBV7-9|.|TRBJ1-1|.
CAIIKGGEAFF
TGTGCCATCATAAAGGGAGGAGAGGCTTTCTTT
>TRBV9|.|TRBJ1-6|.
CASDGGDSSYNSPLHF
TGTGCCAGCGATGGCGGGGATAGCTCCTATAATTCACCCCTCCACTTT
>TRBV10-3|few|TRBJ2-7|.
CAISSDGYEQYF
TGTGCCATCAGTTCCGACGGCTACGAGCAGTACTTC
>TRBV20-1|many|TRBJ2-7|TRBD1
CSASEDRLSYEQYF
TGCAGTGCTAGTGAGGACAGGCTCTCCTACGAGCAGTACTTC
>TRBV10-1|many|TRBJ2-7|TRBD2
CASSEYPLAGPREQYF
TGCGCCAGCAGTGAGTATCCCCTAGCGGGACCTCGTGAGCAGTACTTC
>TRBV9|.|TRBJ2-7|.
CASSVGATVGYEQYF
TGTGCCAGCAGCGTAGGCGCGACAGTAGGCTACGAGCAGTACTTC
>TRBV9|.|TRBJ1-1|.
CASRSGEGRTEAFF
TGTGCCAGCAGATCCGGAGAGGGGAGGACTGAAGCTTTCTTT
>TRBV25-1|once|TRBJ2-3|.
CASTIGGSGTDTQYF
TGTGCCAGCACCATAGGGGGTAGCGGCACAGATACGCAGTATTTT
>TRBV2|many|TRBJ1-5|.
CASSEGSSNQPQHF
TGTGCCAGCAGTGAGGGTTCAAGCAATCAGCCCCAGCATTTT
>TRBV3-1|many|TRBJ2-7|TRBD2
CASSTAGLTGTAGGEQYF
TGTGCCAGCAGCACCGCCGGCTTGACGGGGACCGCGGGGGGAGAGCAGTACTTC
>TRBV11-3|many|TRBJ2-7|.
CASMDLGVSYEQYF
TGTGCCAGCATGGACCTAGGGGTCTCCTACGAGCAGTACTTC
>TRBV29-1|.|TRBJ1-1|.
CSGKDLNTEAFF
TGCAGCGGAAAGGATTTGAACACTGAAGCTTTCTTT
>TRBV5-8|many|TRBJ1-2|TRBD1
CASSSGTGGDYGYTF
TGTGCCAGCAGCTCAGGGACAGGCGGTGACTATGGCTACACCTTC
>TRBV24-1|.|TRBJ2-5|.
CATSGETQYF
TGTGCCACCAGTGGAGAGACCCAGTACTTC
>TRBV7-3|.|TRBJ2-3|TRBD1
CASSRTGGTDTQYF
TGTGCCAGCAGCAGAACAGGGGGCACAGATACGCAGTATTTT
>TRBV18|.|TRBJ1-1|.
CASSPVVSLIGEAFF
TGTGCCAGCTCACCCGTAGTTTCACTTATCGGTGAAGCTTTCTTT
>TRBV20-1|.|TRBJ2-7|.
CSARGRGTDGSYEQYF
TGCAGTGCTAGAGGAAGGGGTACGGACGGTTCCTACGAGCAGTACTTC
>TRBV29-1|.|TRBJ1-3|.
CSVVVGSGNTIYF
TGCAGCGTTGTGGTAGGCTCTGGAAACACCATATATTTT
>TRBV7-2|many|TRBJ2-1|.
CASSLIGNEQFF
TGTGCCAGCAGCTTAATCGGCAATGAGCAGTTCTTC
>TRBV25-1|.|TRBJ2-7|.
CASSKPGIRSYEQYF
TGTGCCAGCAGTAAACCCGGGATACGATCATACGAGCAGTACTTC
>TRBV2|.|TRBJ2-3|TRBD2
CAGKTSGSDTQYF
TGTGCCGGTAAGACTAGCGGGAGTGATACGCAGTATTTT
>TRBV3-1|many|TRBJ2-7|TRBD1
CASSHRGQGRYEQYF
TGTGCCAGCAGCCATCGAGGACAGGGGCGTTACGAGCAGTACTTC
>TRBV7-6|.|TRBJ2-7|.
CASSPGRHDEQYF
TGTGCCAGCAGCCCTGGACGCCACGACGAGCAGTACTTC
>TRBV6-5|many|TRBJ2-1|TRBD1
CASTQTRTGWNEQFF
TGTGCCAGCACTCAAACCCGGACAGGGTGGAATGAGCAGTTCTTC
>TRBV30|many|TRBJ2-3|.
CASERDNTDTQYF
TGTGCCTCGGAGCGGGACAACACAGATACGCAGTATTTT
>TRBV25-1|.|TRBJ2-3|TRBD2
CASSLGLAGAYSTDTQYF
TGTGCCAGCAGTCTAGGACTAGCGGGGGCCTACAGCACAGATACGCAGTATTTT
>TRBV5-1|many|TRBJ2-7|.
CASSFTAEGEQYF
TGCGCCAGCAGCTTTACGGCGGAGGGGGAGCAGTACTTC
>TRBV10-2|.|TRBJ2-7|TRBD2
CASSKRGTSNEQYF
TGCGCCAGCTCGAAGCGGGGTACTTCCAACGAGCAGTACTTC
>TRBV18|.|TRBJ1-1|.
CASSVDWGVNTGAFF
TGTGCCAGCTCAGTTGATTGGGGCGTCAACACTGGAGCTTTCTTT
>TRBV27|many|TRBJ1-5|.
CASSLQNPNQPQHF
TGTGCCAGCAGCCTCCAAAATCCCAATCAGCCCCAGCATTTT
>TRBV7-6|many|TRBJ1-3|.
CASSLGTATTGNTIYF
TGTGCCAGCAGCTTAGGGACCGCCACCACTGGAAACACCATATATTTT
>TRBV6-1|.|TRBJ2-3|.
CASSEEGTGTDTQYF
TGTGCCAGCAGTGAAGAAGGTACGGGCACAGATACGCAGTATTTT
>TRBV20-1|.|TRBJ2-7|TRBD1
CSVPRQGVSYEQYF
TGCAGTGTACCACGACAGGGGGTCTCCTACGAGCAGTACTTC
>TRBV2|few|TRBJ1-6|.
CASSPETGNSPLHF
TGTGCCAGCAGTCCTGAGACGGGGAATTCACCCCTCCACTTT
>TRBV19|.|TRBJ2-7|TRBD1
CASSPGTGGPYEQYF
TGTGCCAGTAGTCCTGGGACAGGGGGGCCCTACGAGCAGTACTTC
>TRBV10-3|many|TRBJ2-6|.
CAISESGANVLTF
TGTGCCATCAGTGAGTCCGGGGCCAACGTCCTGACTTTC
>TRBV2|few|TRBJ1-3|TRBD1
CASWGRGRGNTIYF
TGTGCCAGCTGGGGCAGGGGGCGAGGGAACACCATATATTTT
>TRBV9|.|TRBJ1-2|.
CASSVELGRGYGYTF
TGTGCCAGCAGCGTAGAGCTGGGGAGGGGCTATGGCTACACCTTC
>TRBV6-1|.|TRBJ1-1|.
CASSDKMNTEAFF
TGTGCCAGCAGTGACAAAATGAACACTGAAGCTTTCTTT
>TRBV7-2|.|TRBJ2-5|.
CASSLVGGDQETQYF
TGTGCCAGCAGCTTAGTTGGGGGAGACCAAGAGACCCAGTACTTC
>TRBV11-1|many|TRBJ2-5|.
CASSSPDLGRKETQYF
TGTGCCAGCAGCTCTCCGGATTTAGGGAGGAAAGAGACCCAGTACTTC
>TRBV27|many|TRBJ1-5|.
CASSPLNRQPQHF
TGTGCCAGCAGTCCCCTAAACCGTCAGCCCCAGCATTTT
>TRBV7-9|.|TRBJ2-1|.
CASSLLGEQFF
TGTGCCAGCAGCCTACTAGGGGAGCAGTTCTTC
>TRBV7-2|medium-sized|TRBJ2-7|.
CASSLYLTYEQYF
TGTGCCAGCAGCTTATACTTGACGTACGAGCAGTACTTC
>TRBV24-1|.|TRBJ2-3|TRBD1
CATSDQGQGANTQYF
TGTGCCACCAGTGACCAAGGACAGGGGGCAAATACGCAGTATTTT